This TCR beta chain was identified during a study of cytomegalovirus exposure and HLA in healthy donors. Points from the study as a whole: Per published reports, the classifier diagnosed cytomegalovirus status with high specificity and sensitivity.

PCR primers comprised 60 Vbeta and 13 Jbeta primers. Sequencing was performed with immunoSEQ multiplex PCR; in TCRdb, only in-frame clones are kept and a portion is missing. The table has 100,000 to 150,000 clones, over 75% seen once. V was cut by 2 bases and J by 4 bases, with 14 bases left in between. The germline V gene has CDR1 WSHSY and CDR2 SAAADI. The CDR3 sequence is 15 residues long. On this clone: The antigen remains undetermined.

Sequencing was performed on PBMCs. The receptor comes from a man aged 18 to 29 in good health and CMV-seropositive. The chain carries TRBV10-2 and TRBJ1-1; D remains unclear. In DNA form, the CDR3 reads TGCGCCAGCAGTGAGGGGCCCCTTGGGAGCACTGAAGCTTTCTTT. Protein: CASSEGPLGSTEAFF.